These T cell receptor beta chains were read from a single sample in a study of beta chain features in type 1 diabetes. TCRdb's table, derived via immunoSEQ multiplex PCR, lists solely in-frame clones and lacks some. The table includes over 200,000 clones, roughly 11% detected once. Material for sequencing was naive CD4+ T cells from blood. These receptor sequences come from a man aged 25-40 years with type 1 diabetes. The CDR3 runs from the conserved cysteine through the conserved F or W. The order of the fields is J gene, D gene, V gene, clone size, CDR3 length, CDR3 protein, CDR3 DNA. The D gene is left open where the match is weak. Size tells how often a clone was seen (once, few, many) or the class of an expanded clone, and some rows leave it out.

j_gene: TRBJ1-1; d_gene: NA; v_gene: TRBV4-3; abundance: NA; len: 13; CDR3aa: CASSQGRGSEAFF; CDR3nt: TGCGCCAGCAGCCAAGGAAGGGGGAGTGAAGCTTTCTTT
j_gene: TRBJ2-7; d_gene: NA; v_gene: TRBV11-2; abundance: NA; len: 12; CDR3aa: CASSLASYEQYF; CDR3nt: TGTGCCAGCAGCTTGGCCTCCTACGAGCAGTACTTC
j_gene: TRBJ1-5; d_gene: TRBD1; v_gene: TRBV19; abundance: NA; len: 16; CDR3aa: CASCPDRLYSNQPQHF; CDR3nt: TGTGCCAGCTGCCCGGACAGGTTGTATAGCAATCAGCCCCAGCATTTT
j_gene: TRBJ1-2; d_gene: TRBD1; v_gene: TRBV4-3; abundance: few; len: 14; CDR3aa: CASSPGDREYGYTF; CDR3nt: TGCGCCAGCAGCCCCGGGGACAGGGAGTATGGCTACACCTTC
j_gene: TRBJ1-2; d_gene: TRBD1; v_gene: TRBV18; abundance: NA; len: 15; CDR3aa: CASSRDRGLSYGYTF; CDR3nt: TGTGCCAGCTCACGGGACAGGGGGCTCAGCTATGGCTACACCTTC
j_gene: TRBJ2-3; d_gene: TRBD1; v_gene: TRBV25-1; abundance: few; len: 14; CDR3aa: CASSLAGGKDTQYF; CDR3nt: TGTGCCAGCAGTCTTGCAGGGGGTAAAGATACGCAGTATTTT
j_gene: TRBJ2-3; d_gene: NA; v_gene: TRBV30; abundance: NA; len: 14; CDR3aa: CAWTVGVPADTQYF; CDR3nt: TGTGCCTGGACGGTCGGGGTACCGGCAGATACGCAGTATTTT
j_gene: TRBJ1-5; d_gene: TRBD1; v_gene: TRBV18; abundance: NA; len: 16; CDR3aa: CASSPPLTGRNQPQHF; CDR3nt: TGTGCCAGCTCACCACCTCTGACAGGGCGCAATCAGCCCCAGCATTTT
j_gene: TRBJ2-4; d_gene: TRBD1; v_gene: TRBV5-1; abundance: NA; len: 18; CDR3aa: CASSLIVSTGEAKNIQYF; CDR3nt: TGCGCCAGCAGCTTGATTGTATCGACAGGGGAAGCCAAAAACATTCAGTACTTC
j_gene: TRBJ1-1; d_gene: TRBD1; v_gene: TRBV7-3; abundance: NA; len: 12; CDR3aa: CASSSDRGQAFF; CDR3nt: TGTGCCAGCAGCTCGGACAGGGGGCAGGCTTTCTTT
j_gene: TRBJ1-1; d_gene: NA; v_gene: TRBV12-5; abundance: few; len: 14; CDR3aa: CASLVGGPNTEAFF; CDR3nt: TGTGCTAGTCTGGTCGGAGGACCGAACACTGAAGCTTTCTTT
j_gene: TRBJ2-7; d_gene: NA; v_gene: TRBV14; abundance: NA; len: 13; CDR3aa: CATPRPFPYEQYF; CDR3nt: TGTGCCACCCCTAGGCCCTTTCCCTACGAGCAGTACTTC
j_gene: TRBJ2-1; d_gene: NA; v_gene: TRBV4-2; abundance: NA; len: 15; CDR3aa: CASSLDQRPDNEQFF; CDR3nt: TGTGCCAGCAGCTTGGATCAGCGGCCTGACAATGAGCAGTTCTTC
j_gene: TRBJ1-6; d_gene: NA; v_gene: TRBV18; abundance: few; len: 15; CDR3aa: CASSPIHLQDSPLHF; CDR3nt: TGTGCCAGCTCACCGATCCACCTACAGGATTCACCCCTCCACTTT
j_gene: TRBJ2-7; d_gene: TRBD1; v_gene: TRBV18; abundance: NA; len: 16; CDR3aa: CASSPPWTGGNYEQYF; CDR3nt: TGTGCCAGCTCACCACCGTGGACAGGGGGTAACTACGAGCAGTACTTC
j_gene: TRBJ1-5; d_gene: NA; v_gene: TRBV2; abundance: NA; len: 13; CDR3aa: CASSDSFSGPQHF; CDR3nt: TGTGCCAGCAGTGATTCTTTTAGTGGGCCCCAGCATTTT
j_gene: TRBJ1-6; d_gene: NA; v_gene: TRBV2; abundance: few; len: 15; CDR3aa: CASTGRRPNNSPLHF; CDR3nt: TGTGCCAGCACTGGGAGGAGGCCCAATAATTCACCCCTCCACTTT
j_gene: TRBJ2-1; d_gene: NA; v_gene: TRBV29-1; abundance: NA; len: 12; CDR3aa: CSGGQIHNEQFF; CDR3nt: TGCAGCGGCGGACAGATTCACAATGAGCAGTTCTTC
j_gene: TRBJ2-1; d_gene: TRBD1; v_gene: TRBV11-1; abundance: NA; len: 15; CDR3aa: CASSDTGVSYNEQFF; CDR3nt: TGTGCCAGCAGCGATACAGGGGTCTCCTACAATGAGCAGTTCTTC
j_gene: TRBJ2-5; d_gene: TRBD1; v_gene: TRBV25-1; abundance: NA; len: 16; CDR3aa: CASSESTGWVQETQYF; CDR3nt: TGTGCCAGCAGTGAATCGACAGGGTGGGTTCAAGAGACCCAGTACTTC
j_gene: TRBJ1-6; d_gene: TRBD1; v_gene: TRBV6-1; abundance: NA; len: 15; CDR3aa: CASSEARQGVSPLHF; CDR3nt: TGTGCCAGCAGTGAAGCACGACAGGGAGTGTCACCCCTCCACTTT
j_gene: TRBJ2-7; d_gene: NA; v_gene: TRBV7-2; abundance: few; len: 13; CDR3aa: CASSLMTGYEQYF; CDR3nt: TGTGCCAGCAGCTTGATGACAGGATACGAGCAGTACTTC
j_gene: TRBJ2-7; d_gene: NA; v_gene: TRBV29-1; abundance: few; len: 12; CDR3aa: CSVVGQSYEQYF; CDR3nt: TGCAGCGTTGTGGGGCAGTCCTACGAGCAGTACTTC
j_gene: TRBJ1-1; d_gene: NA; v_gene: TRBV28; abundance: NA; len: 13; CDR3aa: CASSSGQNTEAFF; CDR3nt: TGTGCCAGCAGCTCAGGACAGAACACTGAAGCTTTCTTT
j_gene: TRBJ1-5; d_gene: NA; v_gene: TRBV28; abundance: NA; len: 12; CDR3aa: CASSLVNQPQHF; CDR3nt: TGTGCCAGCAGCCTTGTCAATCAGCCCCAGCATTTT
j_gene: TRBJ1-2; d_gene: NA; v_gene: TRBV10-2; abundance: few; len: 14; CDR3aa: CASSATGLDYGYTF; CDR3nt: TGCGCCAGCAGTGCAACAGGGTTAGACTATGGCTACACCTTC
j_gene: TRBJ1-6; d_gene: TRBD1; v_gene: TRBV30; abundance: NA; len: 17; CDR3aa: CAWSVGLRGSANSPLHF; CDR3nt: TGTGCCTGGAGTGTAGGGCTCAGGGGGTCGGCTAATTCACCCCTCCACTTT
j_gene: TRBJ1-2; d_gene: NA; v_gene: TRBV5-1; abundance: NA; len: 12; CDR3aa: CASRREGYGYTF; CDR3nt: TGCGCCAGCAGGCGGGAGGGCTATGGCTACACCTTC
j_gene: TRBJ2-7; d_gene: NA; v_gene: TRBV5-1; abundance: NA; len: 12; CDR3aa: CASSLGEGGQYF; CDR3nt: TGCGCCAGCAGCCTTGGGGAAGGGGGGCAGTACTTC
j_gene: TRBJ2-1; d_gene: NA; v_gene: TRBV12-5; abundance: few; len: 16; CDR3aa: CASGLKLQGSHNEQFF; CDR3nt: TGTGCTAGTGGTTTGAAACTTCAGGGGTCCCACAATGAGCAGTTCTTC
j_gene: TRBJ2-1; d_gene: NA; v_gene: TRBV20-1; abundance: NA; len: 11; CDR3aa: CSASSPNEQFF; CDR3nt: TGCAGTGCTAGCTCTCCGAATGAGCAGTTCTTC
j_gene: TRBJ1-5; d_gene: TRBD1; v_gene: TRBV7-8; abundance: once; len: 14; CDR3aa: CASSLDRTDQPQHF; CDR3nt: TGTGCCAGCAGCTTGGACAGGACAGATCAGCCCCAGCATTTT
j_gene: TRBJ1-5; d_gene: NA; v_gene: TRBV7-2; abundance: NA; len: 16; CDR3aa: CATAAGASDWNQPQHF; CDR3nt: TGTGCCACGGCGGCGGGGGCGTCGGATTGGAATCAGCCCCAGCATTTT
j_gene: TRBJ1-1; d_gene: NA; v_gene: TRBV29-1; abundance: NA; len: 13; CDR3aa: CSVLRGSGSEAFF; CDR3nt: TGCAGCGTGCTCAGGGGCAGTGGCTCTGAAGCTTTCTTT
j_gene: TRBJ1-6; d_gene: NA; v_gene: TRBV5-6; abundance: NA; len: 15; CDR3aa: CASSLRGVLPGPLHF; CDR3nt: TGTGCCAGCAGCTTACGCGGGGTCCTTCCTGGACCCCTCCACTTT
j_gene: TRBJ1-2; d_gene: TRBD1; v_gene: TRBV29-1; abundance: few; len: 13; CDR3aa: CSVEAGQGGGYTF; CDR3nt: TGCAGCGTTGAAGCAGGACAGGGCGGTGGCTACACCTTC
j_gene: TRBJ2-3; d_gene: TRBD1; v_gene: TRBV5-1; abundance: few; len: 15; CDR3aa: CASSPGQTSTDTQYF; CDR3nt: TGCGCCAGCAGCCCGGGACAGACTAGCACAGATACGCAGTATTTT